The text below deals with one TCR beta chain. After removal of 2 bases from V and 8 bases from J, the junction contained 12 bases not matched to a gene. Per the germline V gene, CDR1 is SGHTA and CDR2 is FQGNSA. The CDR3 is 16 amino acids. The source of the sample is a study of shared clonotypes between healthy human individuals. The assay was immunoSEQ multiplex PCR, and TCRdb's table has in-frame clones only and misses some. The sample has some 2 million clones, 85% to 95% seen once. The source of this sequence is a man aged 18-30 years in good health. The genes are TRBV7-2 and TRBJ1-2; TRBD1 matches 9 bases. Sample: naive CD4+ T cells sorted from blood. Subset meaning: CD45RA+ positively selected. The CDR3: CASSLQGQGPPGGYTF. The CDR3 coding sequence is TGTGCCAGCAGCTTACAAGGACAGGGGCCTCCCGGGGGCTACACCTTC.